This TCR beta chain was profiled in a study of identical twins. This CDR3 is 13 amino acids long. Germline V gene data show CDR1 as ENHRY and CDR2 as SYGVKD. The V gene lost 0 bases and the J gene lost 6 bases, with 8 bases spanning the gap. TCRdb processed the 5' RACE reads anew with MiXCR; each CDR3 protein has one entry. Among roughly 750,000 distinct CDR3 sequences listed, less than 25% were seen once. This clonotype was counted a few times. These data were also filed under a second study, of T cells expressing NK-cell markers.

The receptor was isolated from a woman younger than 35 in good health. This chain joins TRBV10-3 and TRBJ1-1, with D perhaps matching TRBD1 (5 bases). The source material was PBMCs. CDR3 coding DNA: TGTGCCATCAGTGAGTCAGGGGTCGCTGAAGCTTTCTTT. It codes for CAISESGVAEAFF.